The source of this T cell receptor (beta chain) is a study of quantifying T cell responses using KT2 cells. Study-level information: cDNA was made from DNase-treated RNA using alpha and beta constant primers. The second PCR was a qPCR stopped at a predetermined fluorescence threshold.

Each cDNA got a UMI-containing oligo ligated at its 3' end. An equimolar mix of RC1.1 and RC1.2 primed the beta chain across TRBC1 and TRBC2. MiXCR was run by TCRdb on the UMI-ligation and nested PCR reads, yielding one entry per CDR3 protein. The sample holds tens of thousands of distinct CDR3 sequences, about 7.3% seen once. This clonotype occurred many times. Its antigen is still unknown. Findings of the study overall: KT2 sequence counts showed saturation when very many KT2 cells were spiked in.

The specimen was PBMCs spiked with cells of the T cell clone KT2. The receptor was derived from a human donor.

CDR3 bases: TGTGCCAGCGCGTCAAACTATGGCTACACCTTC. It encodes CASASNYGYTF. The chain has TRBV3-1 and TRBJ1-2; D not resolved. Trimming shortened V by 8 bases and J by 2 bases, and 6 bases separated the two germline ends. Germline CDR1 is LGHDT and CDR2 is YNNKEL (reference sequence). This CDR3 region has 11 residues. The whole variable domain, remainder taken from reference TRBV3-1 and TRBJ1-2, is DTAVSQTPKYLVTQMGNDKSIKCEQNLGHDTMYWYKQDSKKFLKIMFSYNNKELIINETVPNRFSPKSPDKAHLNLHINSLELGDSAVYFCASASNYGYTFGSGTRLTVV.